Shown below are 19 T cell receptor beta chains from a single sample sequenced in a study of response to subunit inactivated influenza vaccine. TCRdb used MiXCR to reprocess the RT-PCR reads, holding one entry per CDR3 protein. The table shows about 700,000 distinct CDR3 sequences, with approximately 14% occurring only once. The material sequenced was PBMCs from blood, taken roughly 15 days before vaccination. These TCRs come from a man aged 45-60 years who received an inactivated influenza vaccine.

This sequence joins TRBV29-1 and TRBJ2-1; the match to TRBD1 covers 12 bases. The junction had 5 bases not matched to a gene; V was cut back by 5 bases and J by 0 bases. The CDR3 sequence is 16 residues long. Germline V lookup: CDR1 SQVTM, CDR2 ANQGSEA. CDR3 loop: CSVRGQGADSYNEQFF. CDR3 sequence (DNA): TGCAGCGTTCGGGGACAGGGGGCCGACTCCTACAATGAGCAGTTCTTC.

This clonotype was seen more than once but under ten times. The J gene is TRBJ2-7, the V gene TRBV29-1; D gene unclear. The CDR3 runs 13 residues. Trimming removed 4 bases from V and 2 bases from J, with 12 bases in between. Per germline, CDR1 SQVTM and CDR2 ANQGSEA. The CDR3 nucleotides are TGCAGCGTTGCCGACGGCCTCACCTACGAGCAGTACTTC. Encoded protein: CSVADGLTYEQYF.

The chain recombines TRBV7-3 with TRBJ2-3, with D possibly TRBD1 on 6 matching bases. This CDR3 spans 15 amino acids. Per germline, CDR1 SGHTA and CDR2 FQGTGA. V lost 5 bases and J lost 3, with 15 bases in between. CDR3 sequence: CASSPGQPGTDTQYF. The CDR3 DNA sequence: TGTGCCAGCAGCCCGGGACAACCCGGGACAGATACGCAGTATTTT.

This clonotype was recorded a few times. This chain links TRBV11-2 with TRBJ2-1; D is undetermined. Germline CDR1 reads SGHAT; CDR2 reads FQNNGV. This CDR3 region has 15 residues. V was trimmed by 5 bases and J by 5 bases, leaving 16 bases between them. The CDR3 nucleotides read TGTGCCAGCAGCCTTACCCCGACCGTAAACAATGAGCAGTTCTTC. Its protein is CASSLTPTVNNEQFF.

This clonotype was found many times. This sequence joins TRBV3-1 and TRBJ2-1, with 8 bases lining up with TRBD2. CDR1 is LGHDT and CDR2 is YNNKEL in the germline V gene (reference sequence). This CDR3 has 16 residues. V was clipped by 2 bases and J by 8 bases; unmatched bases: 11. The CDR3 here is CASSQFVLAVFDEQFF. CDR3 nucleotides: TGTGCCAGCAGCCAATTTGTACTAGCGGTTTTTGATGAGCAGTTCTTC.

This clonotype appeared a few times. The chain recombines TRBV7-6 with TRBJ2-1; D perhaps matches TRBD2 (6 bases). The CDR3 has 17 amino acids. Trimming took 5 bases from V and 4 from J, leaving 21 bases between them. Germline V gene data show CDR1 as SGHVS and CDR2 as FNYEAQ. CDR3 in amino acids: CASSIQARETGYNEQFF. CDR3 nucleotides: TGTGCCAGCAGCATTCAGGCCCGGGAGACTGGATACAATGAGCAGTTCTTC.

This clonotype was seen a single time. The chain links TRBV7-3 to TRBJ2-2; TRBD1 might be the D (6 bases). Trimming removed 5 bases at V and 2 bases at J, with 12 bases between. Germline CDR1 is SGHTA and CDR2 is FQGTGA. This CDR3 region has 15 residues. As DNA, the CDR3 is TGTGCCAGCAGCCCGGACAGTATAAACACCGGGGAGCTGTTTTTT. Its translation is CASSPDSINTGELFF. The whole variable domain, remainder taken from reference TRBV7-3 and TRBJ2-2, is GAGVSQTPSNKVTEKGKYVELRCDPISGHTALYWYRQSLGQGPEFLIYFQGTGAADDSGLPNDRFFAVRPEGSVSTLKIQRTERGDSAVYLCASSPDSINTGELFFGEGSRLTVL.

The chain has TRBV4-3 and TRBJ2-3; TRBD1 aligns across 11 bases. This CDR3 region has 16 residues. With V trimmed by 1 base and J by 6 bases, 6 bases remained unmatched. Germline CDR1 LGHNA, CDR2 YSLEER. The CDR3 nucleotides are TGCGCCAGCAGCCAAGCGGGACAGGGGGTTTCGGATACGCAGTATTTT. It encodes CASSQAGQGVSDTQYF.

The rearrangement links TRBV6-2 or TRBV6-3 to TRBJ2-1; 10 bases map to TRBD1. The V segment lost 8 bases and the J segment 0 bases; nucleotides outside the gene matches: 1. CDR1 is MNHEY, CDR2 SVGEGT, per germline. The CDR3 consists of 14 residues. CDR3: CASWDRGSYNEQFF. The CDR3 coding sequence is TGTGCCAGCTGGGACAGGGGCTCCTACAATGAGCAGTTCTTC.

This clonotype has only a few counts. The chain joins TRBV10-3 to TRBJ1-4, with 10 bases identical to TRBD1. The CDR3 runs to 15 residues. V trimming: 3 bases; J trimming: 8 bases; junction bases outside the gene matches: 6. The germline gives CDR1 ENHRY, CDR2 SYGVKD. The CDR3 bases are TGTGCCATCAGTGATTCGGACAGGGGGAACGAAAAACTGTTTTTT. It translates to CAISDSDRGNEKLFF.

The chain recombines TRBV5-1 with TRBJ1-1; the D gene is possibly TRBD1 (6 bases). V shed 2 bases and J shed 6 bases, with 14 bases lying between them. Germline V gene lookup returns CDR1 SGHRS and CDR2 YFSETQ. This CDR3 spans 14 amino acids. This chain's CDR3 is CASSLGQTKAEAFF. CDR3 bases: TGCGCCAGCAGCTTAGGACAGACCAAAGCTGAAGCTTTCTTT.

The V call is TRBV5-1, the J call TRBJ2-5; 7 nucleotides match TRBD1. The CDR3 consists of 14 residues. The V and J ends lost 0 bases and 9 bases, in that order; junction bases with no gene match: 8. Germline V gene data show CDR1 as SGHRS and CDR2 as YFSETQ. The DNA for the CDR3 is TGCGCCAGCAGCTTGGCCGGGACAGACGGGGCCCAGTACTTC. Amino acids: CASSLAGTDGAQYF.

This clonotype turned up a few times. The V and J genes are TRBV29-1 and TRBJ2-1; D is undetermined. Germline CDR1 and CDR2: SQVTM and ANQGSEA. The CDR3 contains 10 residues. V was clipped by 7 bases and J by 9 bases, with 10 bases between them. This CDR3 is CSGDVGEQFF. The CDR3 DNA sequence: TGCAGCGGAGACGTGGGTGAGCAGTTCTTC.

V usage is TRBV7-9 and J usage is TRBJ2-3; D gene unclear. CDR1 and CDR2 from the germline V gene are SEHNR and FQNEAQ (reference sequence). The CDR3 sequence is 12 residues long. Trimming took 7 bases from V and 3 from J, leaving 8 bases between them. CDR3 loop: CASTPWTDTQYF. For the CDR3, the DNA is TGTGCCAGCACCCCCTGGACAGATACGCAGTATTTT.

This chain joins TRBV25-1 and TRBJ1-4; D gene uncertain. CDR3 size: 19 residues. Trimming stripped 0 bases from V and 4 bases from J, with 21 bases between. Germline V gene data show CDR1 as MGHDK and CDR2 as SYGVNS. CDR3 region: CASSEYVGLGRYSNEKLFF. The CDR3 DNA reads TGTGCCAGCAGTGAATATGTAGGTCTCGGGAGGTATAGTAATGAAAAACTGTTTTTT.

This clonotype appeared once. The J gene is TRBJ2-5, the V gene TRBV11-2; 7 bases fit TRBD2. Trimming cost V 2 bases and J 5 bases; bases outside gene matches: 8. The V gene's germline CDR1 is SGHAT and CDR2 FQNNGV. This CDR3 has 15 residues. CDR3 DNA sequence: TGTGCCAGCAGCTTATCTGCGGGAGCGCGGGAGACCCAGTACTTC. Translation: CASSLSAGARETQYF. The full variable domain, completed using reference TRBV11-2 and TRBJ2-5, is EAGVAQSPRYKIIEKRQSVAFWCNPISGHATLYWYQQILGQGPKLLIQFQNNGVVDDSQLPKDRFSAERLKGVDSTLKIQPAKLEDSAVYLCASSLSAGARETQYFGPGTRLLVL.

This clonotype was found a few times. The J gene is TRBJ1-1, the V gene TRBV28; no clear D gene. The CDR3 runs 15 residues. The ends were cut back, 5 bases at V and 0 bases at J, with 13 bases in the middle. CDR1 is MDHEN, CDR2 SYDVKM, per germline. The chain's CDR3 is CASSPPEWLNTEAFF. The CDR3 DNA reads TGTGCCAGCAGTCCCCCAGAGTGGTTGAACACTGAAGCTTTCTTT.

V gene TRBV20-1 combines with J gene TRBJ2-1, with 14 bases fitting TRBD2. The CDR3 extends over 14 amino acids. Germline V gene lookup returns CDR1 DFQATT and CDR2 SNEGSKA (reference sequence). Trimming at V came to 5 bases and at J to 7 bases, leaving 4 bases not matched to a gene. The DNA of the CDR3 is TGCAGTGCTGGACTAGCGGGGGGTCGGAATGAGCAGTTCTTC. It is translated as CSAGLAGGRNEQFF.

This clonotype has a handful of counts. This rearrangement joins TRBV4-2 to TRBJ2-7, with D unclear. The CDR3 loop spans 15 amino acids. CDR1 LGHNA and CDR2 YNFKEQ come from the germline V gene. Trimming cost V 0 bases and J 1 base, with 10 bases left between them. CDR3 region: CASSQERGPSYEQYF. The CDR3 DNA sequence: TGTGCCAGCAGCCAAGAACGAGGACCTTCCTACGAGCAGTACTTC.